These 21 T cell receptor beta chains originate from one sample sequenced in a study of T cells in Graves' hyperthyroidism and ophthalmopathy. Amplification targeted TCR beta CDR3 regions from RNA transcripts. TCR CDR3 underwent first-round RT-PCR with the HTBI primer set. TCRdb re-called the multiplex PCR reads with MiXCR, one entry per CDR3 protein. The profile shows more than 250,000 distinct CDR3 sequences, roughly 15% of them singletons. Material: blood. These TCRs come from a woman aged 45-65 years with Graves' hyperthyroidism that later progressed to Graves' ophthalmopathy.

The rearrangement links TRBV10-3 to TRBJ2-2; 7 nucleotides align to TRBD1. The trim removed 6 bases at V and 1 base at J, leaving 2 bases unmatched. Germline-derived CDR1 and CDR2 are ENHRY and SYGVKD. CDR3 length equals 14 residues. In DNA, the CDR3 is TGTGCCATCAGCGGGACAGAGAACACCGGGGAGCTGTTTTTT. Translating it yields CAISGTENTGELFF.

Many counts were recorded for this clonotype. This sequence joins TRBV3-1 and TRBJ2-1; 11 positions match TRBD2. Losses at the gene ends were 3 bases for V and 6 bases for J; bases not matched to a gene: 10. The CDR3 is 17 amino acids. CDR1 and CDR2 (germline): LGHDT, YNNKEL (reference sequence). The CDR3: CASSQGLAGGPLNEQFF. The DNA for the CDR3 is TGTGCCAGCAGCCAGGGGCTAGCGGGAGGTCCCCTCAATGAGCAGTTCTTC.

This clonotype was recorded a few times. The V gene is TRBV4-2, the J gene TRBJ2-2; no definite D call. The CDR3 has 13 residues. V was pared by 0 bases and J by 4 bases, with 3 bases between. The germline gives CDR1 LGHNA, CDR2 YNFKEQ. The CDR3 protein is CASSQERTGELFF. The DNA of the CDR3 is TGTGCCAGCAGCCAAGAACGCACCGGGGAGCTGTTTTTT.

About this clonotype itself: This may arise from a read error, as a much more abundant clone is one base away. The conserved final phenylalanine or tryptophan is absent from the CDR3, which likely points to a read error. The rearrangement links TRBV24-1 to TRBJ1-1, with a tentative D call TRBD1 (5 bases). Germline V gene lookup returns CDR1 KGHDR and CDR2 SFDVKD. CDR3 length: 13 amino acids. The V and J ends lost 3 bases and 8 bases respectively, with 12 bases between them. In nucleotides, the CDR3 is TGTGCCACCAGTGATCCCATGGGGGGAGAAGCTTTCCTT. Its protein is CATSDPMGGEAFL.

This clonotype showed up many times. V and J are TRBV6-1 and TRBJ2-7; TRBD2 aligns across 7 bases. The CDR3 covers 16 residues. V shed 6 bases and J 0 bases; nucleotides not matched to a gene: 11. The germline V gene encodes CDR1 MNHNS and CDR2 SASEGT. The DNA of the CDR3 is TGTGCCAGCAGGATGGGTGGGACTATTCTCTCCTACGAGCAGTACTTC. Protein: CASRMGGTILSYEQYF.

This clonotype was seen many times. V usage is TRBV18 and J usage is TRBJ2-5; 8 bases align to TRBD2. Germline trimming cut 0 bases from V and 5 bases from J; bases unmatched to any gene: 8. The length of the CDR3 is 16 residues. Germline CDR1 KGHSH, CDR2 LQKENI. The CDR3 loop is CASSPPGSGSRETQYF. Written as DNA, the CDR3 is TGTGCCAGCTCACCACCGGGCAGCGGGAGTAGGGAGACCCAGTACTTC.

This chain uses TRBV5-8 with TRBJ2-5; 7 nucleotides agree with TRBD1. Trimming took 6 bases from V and 4 from J; bases not matched to a gene: 9. Germline-derived CDR1 and CDR2 are SGHTS and YDEGEE. The CDR3 loop spans 14 amino acids. The CDR3 loop reads CASTWGTEIETQYF. The CDR3 region has the DNA TGTGCCAGCACCTGGGGGACAGAAATAGAGACCCAGTACTTC.

This clonotype showed up many times. This chain connects TRBV27 to TRBJ2-7, with 7 bases matching TRBD2. The CDR3 has 14 amino acids. Trimming cost V 2 bases and J 2 bases; bases outside gene matches: 3. Germline lookup yields CDR1 MNHEY and CDR2 SMNVEV (reference sequence). The DNA of the CDR3 is TGTGCCAGCAGTTTACTTCGGGAGGCCTACGAGCAGTACTTC. This gives the protein CASSLLREAYEQYF.

There are a few counts of this clonotype. The chain is built from TRBV4-1 and TRBJ1-5; D possibly corresponds to TRBD1 (6 bases). Germline V gene data show CDR1 as MGHRA and CDR2 as YSYEKL. Trimming removed 0 bases from V and 7 bases from J, with 16 bases in between. The CDR3 sequence is 16 residues long. The CDR3: CASSQERTVVGQPQHF. The CDR3 region has the DNA TGCGCCAGCAGCCAAGAAAGGACAGTGGTTGGACAGCCCCAGCATTTT.

This clonotype showed up many times. The chain combines TRBV4-1 with TRBJ2-1; 8 nucleotides align to TRBD2. CDR3 length: 16 amino acids. The V segment lost 0 bases and the J segment 4 bases; nucleotides outside the gene matches: 5. Germline V gene sequence: CDR1 MGHRA, CDR2 YSYEKL. The CDR3 DNA is TGCGCCAGCAGCCAAGACGGCGGGGGGACGTACAATGAGCAGTTCTTC. Its protein product is CASSQDGGGTYNEQFF.

The chain uses TRBV13 and TRBJ2-5, with TRBD1 identical over 7 bases. With 5 bases clipped from V and 1 base from J, the junction kept 10 bases outside the gene matches. The CDR3 is 16 amino acids. From germline, CDR1 is PRHDT and CDR2 FYEKMQ (reference sequence). The CDR3 DNA follows: TGTGCCAGCAGCCCCGCCGGGACAGTAGGCCAAGAGACCCAGTACTTC. It is translated as CASSPAGTVGQETQYF. The whole variable domain, filled in from reference TRBV13 and TRBJ2-5, reads AAGVIQSPRHLIKEKRETATLKCYPIPRHDTVYWYQQGPGQDPQFLISFYEKMQSDKGSIPDRFSAQQFSDYHSELNMSSLELGDSALYFCASSPAGTVGQETQYFGPGTRLLVL.

There are a few counts of this clonotype. The chain couples TRBV5-6 to TRBJ2-1; 14 bases line up with TRBD2. V was clipped by 4 bases and J by 7 bases; unmatched bases: 7. Germline CDR1 reads SGHDT; CDR2 reads YYEEEE. The length of the CDR3 is 16 residues. The CDR3 is CASSRGLAGEWNEQFF. The CDR3 DNA is TGTGCCAGCAGCAGGGGACTAGCGGGAGAGTGGAATGAGCAGTTCTTC. Full variable domain (remainder filled in from reference TRBV5-6 and TRBJ2-1): DAGVTQSPTHLIKTRGQQVTLRCSPKSGHDTVSWYQQALGQGPQFIFQYYEEEERQRGNFPDRFSGHQFPNYSSELNVNALLLGDSALYLCASSRGLAGEWNEQFFGPGTRLTVL.

This chain connects TRBV19 to TRBJ2-1; D possibly corresponds to TRBD2 (6 bases). V was clipped by 5 bases and J by 0 bases, with 11 bases between them. Germline-derived CDR1 and CDR2 are LNHDA and SQIVND (reference sequence). CDR3 size: 15 residues. The CDR3: CASSVADSSYNEQFF. The CDR3 DNA sequence: TGTGCCAGTAGTGTAGCGGACTCCTCCTACAATGAGCAGTTCTTC.

This sequence joins TRBV4-1 and TRBJ1-5; possibly TRBD1 for D (5 bases). CDR1 is MGHRA and CDR2 is YSYEKL in the germline V gene. The V gene lost 1 base and the J gene lost 5 bases, with 12 bases spanning the gap. The CDR3 is 15 amino acids. CDR3: CASSQGTGGYQPQHF. The DNA for the CDR3 is TGCGCCAGCAGCCAAGGAACTGGGGGGTATCAGCCCCAGCATTTT.

In its sample, this clonotype was seen a few times. The rearrangement links TRBV5-5 to TRBJ1-2, with a weak D call TRBD1 (5 bases). V lost 0 bases, J lost 4 bases, and 10 bases lay in between. CDR1 and CDR2 from the germline V gene are SGHKS and YYEKEE (reference sequence). The CDR3 consists of 14 residues. CDR3 DNA: TGTGCCAGCAGCTTGGGCCCCGGGGGCTATGGCTACACCTTC. Protein: CASSLGPGGYGYTF. Filled out from reference TRBV5-5 and TRBJ1-2, the complete variable domain reads DAGVTQSPTHLIKTRGQQVTLRCSPISGHKSVSWYQQVLGQGPQFIFQYYEKEERGRGNFPDRFSARQFPNYSSELNVNALLLGDSALYLCASSLGPGGYGYTFGSGTRLTVV.

This clonotype was seen many times. The chain couples TRBV20-1 to TRBJ1-1; 7 nucleotides line up with TRBD1. This CDR3 is built from 12 residues. The trim removed 2 bases at V and 4 bases at J, leaving 1 base unmatched. CDR1 is DFQATT and CDR2 is SNEGSKA in the germline V gene (reference sequence). The CDR3 is CSARQGGTEAFF. The CDR3 DNA sequence: TGCAGTGCTAGACAGGGGGGCACTGAAGCTTTCTTT.

Worth noting for this clonotype: A clone one base away is much larger, so this may be a read error. The V and J genes are TRBV20-1 and TRBJ1-6, with TRBD1 identical over 7 bases. The length of the CDR3 is 15 residues. The germline V gene encodes CDR1 DFQATT and CDR2 SNEGSKA (reference sequence). The DNA of the CDR3 is TGCAGTGCTAGAGTCCCGGGACAGAATAATTCATCCCTCCACTTT. Residues: CSARVPGQNNSSLHF.

V and J are TRBV20-1 and TRBJ2-3, with D tentatively TRBD2 (6 bases). This CDR3 spans 15 amino acids. Looked up from germline, CDR1 is DFQATT and CDR2 is SNEGSKA (reference sequence). The germline V and J ends were trimmed by 1 base and 2 bases, with 13 bases remaining between them. The CDR3 protein is CSARGDSGTTDTQYF. The CDR3 region has the DNA TGCAGTGCTAGAGGGGATAGCGGTACCACAGATACGCAGTATTTT.

The sample holds many counts of this clonotype. The V call is TRBV24-1, the J call TRBJ2-2; D tentatively reads TRBD1 or TRBD2 (5 bases each). The CDR3 loop spans 16 amino acids. V was trimmed by 6 bases and J by 4 bases, leaving 17 bases between them. Germline-derived CDR1 and CDR2 are KGHDR and SFDVKD. The DNA for the CDR3 is TGTGCCACCAGTCCTTTGGGGTCAGGGAGCACCGGGGAGCTGTTTTTT. Translating it yields CATSPLGSGSTGELFF.

The chain employs TRBV9 and TRBJ2-2; D possibly corresponds to TRBD2 (5 bases). The CDR3 spans 15 residues. The V end was cut by 2 bases, the J end by 2 bases, with 10 bases between. Germline-derived CDR1 and CDR2 are SGDLS and YYNGEE. DNA for the CDR3: TGTGCCAGCAGCGTGCAGAGGGCCAACACCGGGGAGCTGTTTTTT. Protein product: CASSVQRANTGELFF.

This clonotype was picked up a small number of times. The chain has TRBV5-6 and TRBJ2-3; no definite D call. Germline CDR1 is SGHDT and CDR2 is YYEEEE. Trimming removed 0 bases at V and 0 bases at J, with 8 bases between. The CDR3 is 15 residues long. The CDR3 loop is CASSLGPASTDTQYF. In nucleotides, the CDR3 is TGTGCCAGCAGCTTGGGTCCAGCGAGCACAGATACGCAGTATTTT.